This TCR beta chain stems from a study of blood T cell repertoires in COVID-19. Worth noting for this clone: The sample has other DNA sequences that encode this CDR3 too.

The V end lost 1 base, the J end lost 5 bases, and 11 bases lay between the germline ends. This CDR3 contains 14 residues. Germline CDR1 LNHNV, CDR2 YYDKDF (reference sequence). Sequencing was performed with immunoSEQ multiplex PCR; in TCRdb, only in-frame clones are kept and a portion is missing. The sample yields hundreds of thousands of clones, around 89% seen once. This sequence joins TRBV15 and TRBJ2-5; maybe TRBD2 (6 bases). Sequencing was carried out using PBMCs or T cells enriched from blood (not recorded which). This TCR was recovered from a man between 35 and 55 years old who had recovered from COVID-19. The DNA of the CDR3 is TGTGCCACCAGCAGAGGAGGAGGGAGGGAGACCCAGTACTTC. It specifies CATSRGGGRETQYF.